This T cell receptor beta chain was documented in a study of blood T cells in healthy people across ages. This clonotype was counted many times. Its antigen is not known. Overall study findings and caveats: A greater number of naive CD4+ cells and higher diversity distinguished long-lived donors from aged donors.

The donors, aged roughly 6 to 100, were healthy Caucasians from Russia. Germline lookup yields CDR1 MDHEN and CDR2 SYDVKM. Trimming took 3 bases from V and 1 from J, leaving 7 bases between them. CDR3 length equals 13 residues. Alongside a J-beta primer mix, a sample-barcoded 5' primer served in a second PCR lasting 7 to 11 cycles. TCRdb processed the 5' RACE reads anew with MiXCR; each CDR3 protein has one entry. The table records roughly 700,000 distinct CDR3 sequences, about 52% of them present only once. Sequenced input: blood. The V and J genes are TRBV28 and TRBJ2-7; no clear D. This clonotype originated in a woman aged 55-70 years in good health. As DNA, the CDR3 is TGTGCCAGCAGTTTTCGGGCATCCTACGAGCAGTACTTC. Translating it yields CASSFRASYEQYF.